This is a list of T cell receptor beta chains from one sample in a study of blood T cell repertoires in COVID-19. Clones were read by immunoSEQ multiplex PCR, and TCRdb kept only the in-frame ones, dropping some. The table lists roughly 250,000 clones, 81% of them singletons, with about 2.9% in the top ten. The sample was peripheral blood. Receptors were obtained from a woman aged 60-75 years with active or convalescent COVID-19. Both conserved end residues are trimmed from each CDR3.

>TRBJ1-1|TRBV5-1
ATTIGQTMNTEAF
>TRBJ2-7|TRBV10-2
ASSSGQGPYEQY
>TRBJ2-1|TRBV4-2
ASSHATGYNEQF
>TRBJ2-2|TRBV9
ASRASTGPTGELF
>TRBJ1-5|TRBV28
ASSHGQDAQPQH
>TRBJ1-1|TRBV3-1/TRBV3-2
ASRWGTGGGTEAF
>TRBJ2-2|TRBV9
ASSQGAYRGAATGELF
>TRBJ1-5|TRBV2
ASNTGTPINQPQH
>TRBJ2-1|TRBV2
ASSVWHFGQGGDNEQF
>TRBJ1-6|TRBV30
AWSPQGIDSPLH
>TRBJ1-2|TRBV5-4
ASSLGGAGFDGYT
>TRBJ2-5|TRBV19
ASSAIAQETQY
>TRBJ1-6|TRBV9
ASSGQGANSPLH
>TRBJ1-2|TRBV7-8
ASSSGQFYGYT
>TRBJ1-2|TRBV19
ASSISISGNYGYT
>TRBJ1-4|TRBV6-2/TRBV6-3
ASSDRAYSTPGNEKLF
>TRBJ2-1|TRBV14
ASGQGDEQF
>TRBJ2-7|TRBV19
ASSIGHSYEQY
>TRBJ1-1|TRBV6-5
ATRAVMHTEAF
>TRBJ1-5|TRBV10-1
ASSEGANQPQH
>TRBJ2-7|TRBV18
ASSPRTVSGDEQY
>TRBJ2-7|TRBV13
ASSLELESSYEQY
>TRBJ1-3|TRBV10-1
ASRGGRSGNTIY
>TRBJ1-1|TRBV28
ASLGQGSTEAF
>TRBJ1-1|TRBV7-2
ASSLGPRTGMNTEAF
>TRBJ1-3|TRBV7-2
ASSKGSGDTIY
>TRBJ2-7|TRBV2
ASRGDSYEQY